The T cell receptor (beta chain) described here comes from a study of OX40 agonist ivuxolimab in advanced cancers. The overall study: A mean age of about 56 years, range about 20 to 85, was recorded, and 80% to 90% were male. Prior therapy, whether anti-PD-1, anti-PD-L1 or anti-CTLA-4, was allowed, and roughly 41% had some.

The germline V gene has CDR1 SNHLY and CDR2 FYNNEI. The CDR3 has 12 amino acids. Study-level results: Clones of CD4+ and CD8+ blood T cells grew by week 6 at doses of 0.1 to 3.0 mg/kg.

As to this clone: Its specificity is not known. One end of the junction fails to match germline, which may point to a read error.

This table comes from immunoSEQ multiplex PCR, and its TCRdb copy is limited to in-frame clones, with some not included. Of around 80,000 clones in the sample, roughly 78% were seen once. The TCR comes from an adult with an advanced solid tumor such as melanoma, head and neck, liver or kidney cancer. The material was CD4+ or CD8+ T cells sorted from blood, obtained in a trial of the OX40 agonist ivuxolimab. This chain connects TRBV2 to TRBJ2-7; 12 bases match TRBD2. CDR3 DNA: TGTGCCAGCAGACCTTCTAGCGGGAGGGGAACCTTC. Translation gives CASRPSSGRGTF.